The 21 T cell receptor beta chains below were found in one sample sequenced in a study of T cell clonality in common variable immunodeficiency. General observations from the study: Reportedly, TCR beta sequences from common variable immunodeficiency showed fewer deletions and N-nucleotide insertions.

The antigens for these receptors are not known. The repertoire was sequenced with immunoSEQ multiplex PCR; TCRdb's copy has only in-frame clones and lacks some. Sampling found about 9,200 clones, none seen once. Source material: peripheral blood mononuclear cells. The receptors were sampled from a human donor with common variable immunodeficiency.

By share, this clone ranks as medium-sized. The sequenced fragment ends 3 residues before the CDR3 boundary, so the rest is inferred from the germline J gene. V and J are TRBV2 and TRBJ1-1; 9 bases fit TRBD1. CDR3 length equals 16 residues. The V and J ends lost 5 bases and 4 bases, in that order; junction bases with no gene match: 11. Per germline, CDR1 SNHLY and CDR2 FYNNEI. The CDR3 region is CASSSQGAGVGTEAFF. Incomplete CDR3 DNA: TGTGCCAGCAGTTCACAGGGGGCAGGGGTGGGCACTGAA.

This clone was recorded at least ten times. Read data end 3 residues before the CDR3 end; the end is taken from the germline J gene. The J gene is TRBJ1-4, the V gene TRBV7-2, with D possibly TRBD1 on 6 matching bases. Deletions cut 5 bases from V and 4 bases from J, with 14 bases between. CDR1 is SGHTA and CDR2 is FQGNSA in the germline V gene. CDR3 length: 15 amino acids. CDR3 protein: CASSPTGIHNEKLFF. The sequenced CDR3 bases are TGTGCCAGCAGCCCAACAGGGATACATAATGAAAAA.

As concerns this clone: The read stops 3 residues short of the end of the CDR3; the missing end is completed from the germline J gene. V usage is TRBV2 and J usage is TRBJ1-6; no clear D gene. The CDR3 has 15 residues. Germline V gene lookup returns CDR1 SNHLY and CDR2 FYNNEI. Deletions cut 7 bases from V and 0 bases from J, with 10 bases between. The DNA read from the CDR3 is TGTGCCAGCATGGCGGGGAGCTCCTATAATTCACCC. It translates to CASMAGSSYNSP. The entire CDR3 reads CASMAGSSYNSPLHF.

This clone was detected ten times or more. The CDR3 is cut off 3 residues early in the read; its end comes from the germline J gene. V and J are TRBV19 and TRBJ1-5; D is possibly TRBD1 (6 bases). The germline V gene has CDR1 LNHDA and CDR2 SQIVND (reference sequence). V was shortened by 3 bases and J by 7 bases, with 19 bases between the two germline ends. This CDR3 has 16 amino acids. CDR3 protein: CASSMFVRGIGQPQHF. The sequenced part of the CDR3 DNA is TGTGCCAGTAGTATGTTCGTCAGGGGTATTGGACAGCCC.

This clone was counted ten times or more. Coverage ceases 3 residues before the CDR3 finishes, and the germline J gene fills in the end. This sequence joins TRBV19 and TRBJ2-1; the D gene is possibly TRBD1 (6 bases). The germline V gene has CDR1 LNHDA and CDR2 SQIVND (reference sequence). The ends were cut back, 6 bases at V and 8 bases at J, with 14 bases in the middle. This CDR3 contains 13 residues. CDR3 region: CASSRQDRYEQFF. CDR3 bases read: TGTGCCAGTAGCCGGCAGGACAGATATGAG.

This clone was seen many times. The read finishes 3 residues shy of the CDR3 end, and the germline J gene is used to complete it. The rearrangement links TRBV2 to TRBJ1-4; D unresolved. Looked up from germline, CDR1 is SNHLY and CDR2 is FYNNEI. Between the trimmed V and J ends, which lost 6 bases and 7 bases, there was a span of 6 bases. This CDR3 contains 11 residues. The sequenced part of the CDR3 DNA is TGTGCCAGCAGCAAGGGTGAAAAA. This gives the protein CASSKGEK. The whole CDR3 sequence is CASSKGEKLFF.

This clone was recorded a few times. A single base is all that separates this from a far larger clone, so a read error is likely. The read ends 3 residues early relative to the CDR3; the germline J gene fills the gap. The chain has TRBV2 and TRBJ1-2; tentative D call: TRBD1 (6 bases). CDR3 length equals 13 residues. V was clipped by 6 bases and J by 1 base, with 9 bases between them. Per the germline V gene, CDR1 is SNHLY and CDR2 is FYNNEI. CDR3 DNA, as far as it was read: TGTGCCAGCAGGTTACAGGGTAACTATGGC. Protein: CASRLQGNYG. The whole CDR3 region reads CASRLQGNYGYTF.

This clone showed up many times. The read halts 3 residues ahead of the CDR3 end, with the missing end drawn from the germline J gene. This chain connects TRBV7-2 to TRBJ2-3; perhaps TRBD2 as D (5 bases). The V gene's germline CDR1 is SGHTA and CDR2 FQGNSA. The CDR3 is made up of 13 amino acids. The V end lost 5 bases, the J end lost 6 bases, and 12 bases lay between the germline ends. The sequenced part of the CDR3 DNA is TGTGCCAGCAGCCAGGACTCGATGGATACG. This codes for CASSQDSMDT. The complete CDR3 sequence is CASSQDSMDTQYF.

This clone was counted at least ten times. The junction departs from the called germline gene at one end, perhaps through a read error. The CDR3 extends 3 residues past the end of the read, so its final part is completed from the germline J gene. V usage is TRBV4-2 and J usage is TRBJ2-3, with D possibly TRBD1 on 5 matching bases. Germline values: CDR1 LGHNA, CDR2 YNFKEQ. The CDR3 extends over 15 amino acids. The CDR3 sequence: CASSQGDRDTDTQYF. CDR3 DNA (partial): TGCGCCAGCAGCCAAGGAGACAGAGACACAGATACG.

This clone is medium-sized (0.01 to 0.1%) by share. The CDR3 extends 3 residues past the end of the read, so its final part is completed from the germline J gene. The chain is built from TRBV7-9 and TRBJ2-3; D unresolved. CDR1 is SEHNR and CDR2 is FQNEAQ in the germline V gene (reference sequence). V lost 3 bases and J 5 bases, leaving 9 bases between the germline ends. This CDR3 contains 13 residues. Partial CDR3 DNA: TGTGCCAGCAGCTTGGTAGTAATAGATACG. Its translation: CASSLVVIDT. The CDR3 in full is CASSLVVIDTQYF.

This clone was picked up many times. The read finishes 3 residues shy of the CDR3 end, and the germline J gene is used to complete it. This chain uses TRBV14 with TRBJ2-3; maybe TRBD2 (6 bases). CDR1 is SGHDN, CDR2 FVKESK, per germline. CDR3 size: 14 residues. The V end lost 4 bases, the J end lost 2 bases, and 10 bases lay between the germline ends. The sequenced part of the CDR3 DNA is TGTGCCAGCAGCCTTAGCGGAAACACAGATACG. This gives the protein CASSLSGNTDT. The whole CDR3 reads CASSLSGNTDTQYF.

At least ten counts were recorded for this clone. Read data end 3 residues before the CDR3 end; the end is taken from the germline J gene. The V call is TRBV2, the J call TRBJ2-7, with a tentative D call TRBD1 (6 bases). V lost 5 bases to trimming and J lost 2 bases, with 16 bases between them. Looked up from germline, CDR1 is SNHLY and CDR2 is FYNNEI. CDR3 length: 15 amino acids. CDR3 loop: CASSREQGATYEQYF. Incomplete CDR3 DNA: TGTGCCAGCAGTCGTGAACAGGGAGCAACCTACGAG.

This clone was seen at least ten times. The CDR3 end lies 3 residues beyond the end of the read and is filled in from the germline J gene. The J gene is TRBJ1-1, the V gene TRBV9; the D gene is possibly TRBD1 (6 bases). This CDR3 has 14 residues. Germline V gives CDR1 SGDLS, CDR2 YYNGEE. The CDR3 loop is CASSVGGHERLAFF. The covered CDR3 bases are TGTGCCAGCAGCGTAGGGGGACACGAACGTCTA.

This clone is termed medium-sized (0.01 to 0.1%). The read terminates 3 residues before the CDR3 end, so the remaining end is supplied by the germline J gene. The chain couples TRBV20-1 to TRBJ2-4; the match to TRBD1 covers 9 bases. This CDR3 contains 16 residues. Trimming at V came to 6 bases and at J to 2 bases, leaving 11 bases not matched to a gene. Germline loops: CDR1 DFQATT, CDR2 SNEGSKA (reference sequence). Incomplete CDR3 DNA: TGCAGTGCCAAAGGGGGACAGGGTATGTCCAAAAACATT. Translating it yields CSAKGGQGMSKNI. The entire CDR3 reads CSAKGGQGMSKNIQYF.

In its sample, this clone was seen many times. The read falls 3 residues short of the CDR3 end, and the missing part is taken from the germline J gene. This chain connects TRBV7-6 to TRBJ2-5, with D possibly TRBD1 on 5 matching bases. V was shortened by 5 bases and J by 5 bases, with 18 bases between the two germline ends. Germline V gene lookup returns CDR1 SGHVS and CDR2 FNYEAQ. The CDR3 spans 15 residues. The chain's CDR3 is CASSHQGPRAETQYF. The covered CDR3 bases are TGTGCCAGCAGCCATCAGGGTCCCCGGGCGGAGACC.

This clone has ten or more counts. The sequence runs out 3 residues before the end of the CDR3; the remainder is reconstructed from the germline J gene. The rearrangement links TRBV14 to TRBJ2-7; 7 bases are shared with TRBD2. CDR1 and CDR2 (germline): SGHDN, FVKESK. Trimming at V came to 0 bases and at J to 3 bases, leaving 2 bases not matched to a gene. This CDR3 spans 14 amino acids. The CDR3 is CASSQERTSYEQYF. The covered CDR3 bases are TGTGCCAGCAGCCAAGAACGGACTAGCTACGAG.

This clone showed up many times. From the germline J gene comes the end of the CDR3, since the read stops 3 residues before it. The chain combines TRBV29-1 with TRBJ2-1, with D unresolved. Trimming took off 8 bases at V and 0 bases at J, with 14 bases between the two ends. Per germline, CDR1 SQVTM and CDR2 ANQGSEA. The CDR3 is made up of 14 amino acids. The CDR3 DNA, read in part, is TGCAGCTTCCAGGCCCTGAGCTCCTACAATGAG. Protein product: CSFQALSSYNE. The full CDR3 protein is CSFQALSSYNEQFF.

CDR3 bases read: TGTGCCAGCAGCTTCCTAGCGGGAGCCTCCGAG. It yields the protein CASSFLAGASE. The full CDR3 reads CASSFLAGASEQYF. This chain joins TRBV11-1 and TRBJ2-7; 10 bases are shared with TRBD2. The CDR3 goes on 3 residues after the read ends, and that part is filled in from the germline J gene. Germline lookup yields CDR1 SGHAT and CDR2 FQDESV (reference sequence). With V trimmed by 3 bases and J by 6 bases, 5 bases remained unmatched. This CDR3 has 14 amino acids.

This clone was picked up many times. The CDR3 goes on 3 residues after the read ends, and that part is filled in from the germline J gene. This sequence joins TRBV11-3 and TRBJ2-3, with 8 bases lining up with TRBD2. Trimming cost V 3 bases and J 5 bases; bases outside gene matches: 7. The CDR3 is 15 amino acids. Looked up from germline, CDR1 is SGHNT and CDR2 is YENEEA. The CDR3 DNA, read in part, is TGTGCCAGCAGCTTGGGAGCGGGAGTTGGAGATACG. Its protein product is CASSLGAGVGDT. The entire CDR3 sequence reads CASSLGAGVGDTQYF.

This clone was counted many times. Read coverage stops 3 residues before the CDR3 terminus; the germline J gene supplies the remainder. The V gene is TRBV5-1, the J gene TRBJ2-3, with a tentative D call TRBD2 (6 bases). Trimming shortened V by 3 bases and J by 4 bases, and 9 bases separated the two germline ends. CDR1 is SGHRS, CDR2 YFSETQ, per germline. CDR3 length: 13 residues. CDR3 loop: CASSSGGADTQYF. Partial CDR3 DNA: TGCGCCAGCAGCTCCGGGGGAGCAGATACG.

In its sample, this clone ranks as medium-sized (0.01 to 0.1%). The read ends 3 residues before the CDR3 terminus; that terminus is restored from the germline J gene. The chain carries TRBV7-9 and TRBJ1-1; TRBD1 might be the D (6 bases). Trimming stripped 2 bases from V and 1 base from J, with 11 bases between. Germline lookup yields CDR1 SEHNR and CDR2 FQNEAQ (reference sequence). This CDR3 spans 15 amino acids. CDR3 protein: CASSLRRGRNTEAFF. The DNA read from the CDR3 is TGTGCCAGCAGCTTACGCAGGGGTAGGAACACTGAA.